Listed below are T cell receptor beta chains from one sample, sequenced in a study of blood T cell repertoires in COVID-19. This table comes from immunoSEQ multiplex PCR, and its TCRdb copy is limited to in-frame clones, with some not included. The sample yields about 390,000 clones, about 87% seen once. The sample consisted of PBMCs or T cells enriched from blood (not recorded which). The source of these receptors is a woman aged 50 to 65 who had recovered from COVID-19. The CDR3 runs from the conserved cysteine through the conserved F or W. D genes are given only for firm matches.

>TRBJ1-2|-|15|TRBV12-5
TGTGCTAGTGGTTCCCAATTGTCACAGCTTGATGGCTACACCTTC
CASGSQLSQLDGYTF
>TRBJ2-3|TRBD2|18|TRBV7-8
TGTGCCAGCAGCTCCGGACTAGCGGGGACTACTAGCACAGATACGCAGTATTTT
CASSSGLAGTTSTDTQYF
>TRBJ1-5|-|16|TRBV18
TGTGCCAGCTCACCCACAGGTACCTATAGCAATCAGCCCCAGCATTTT
CASSPTGTYSNQPQHF
>TRBJ1-4|TRBD1|13|TRBV30
TGTGCCTGGAGTGGACAGGGTTCTGAAAAACTGTTTTTT
CAWSGQGSEKLFF
>TRBJ2-1|-|15|TRBV6-5
TGTGCCAGCAGTTACTCTCGTACTAGCAGCAATGAGCAGTTCTTC
CASSYSRTSSNEQFF
>TRBJ2-2|TRBD2|16|TRBV9
TGTGCCAGCAGCCCCTCTAGCGGGGGGCCGACCGGGGAGCTGTTTTTT
CASSPSSGGPTGELFF
>TRBJ1-6|-|15|TRBV18
TGTGCCAGCTCACCCTCGGCAGGGGAGGGTTCACCCCTCCACTTT
CASSPSAGEGSPLHF
>TRBJ1-5|TRBD1|17|TRBV28
TGTGCCAGCAGTTGGGGGACAGGGGATGTTAGCAATCAGCCCCAGCATTTT
CASSWGTGDVSNQPQHF
>TRBJ2-7|TRBD2|17|TRBV19
TGTGCCAGTAGTAAAGTGCGCGCGGGGGTGGAAGCCTACGAGCAGTACTTC
CASSKVRAGVEAYEQYF
>TRBJ2-1|-|13|TRBV29-1
TGCAGCGTTGCTGGGGGCGCCTACAATGAGCAGTTCTTC
CSVAGGAYNEQFF
>TRBJ1-4|-|15|TRBV28
TGTGCCAGCAGTACCTTGACAGGCCTTCGGGAAAAACTGTTTTTT
CASSTLTGLREKLFF
>TRBJ1-1|-|14|TRBV27
TGTGCCAGCAGCCTTGACAGAGTGAACACTGAAGCTTTCTTT
CASSLDRVNTEAFF
>TRBJ2-3|-|12|TRBV27
TGTGCCAGCAGTTTAAACTTAGATACGCAGTATTTT
CASSLNLDTQYF
>TRBJ2-5|TRBD2|13|TRBV29-1
TGCAGCGTACTAGCGGGGGGCGATGAGACCCAGTACTTC
CSVLAGGDETQYF
>TRBJ1-2|TRBD1|14|TRBV28
TGTGCCAGCAGTACCCAGGGGGTAACCCATGGCTACACCTTC
CASSTQGVTHGYTF
>TRBJ2-1|TRBD1|16|TRBV7-3
TGTGCCAGCAGCGGAACCGGGACAGGGCGTTACAATGAGCAGTTCTTC
CASSGTGTGRYNEQFF